This TCR beta chain was identified in a study of T cells in tuberculosis. At the level of the study: IGRA-negative adolescents, IGRA-positive adolescents with latent tuberculosis and adults with active tuberculosis formed this South African cohort.

This CDR3 contains 17 residues. From germline, CDR1 is LNHNV and CDR2 YYDKDF (reference sequence). V lost 3 bases and J lost 0, with 15 bases in between. At study entry, adolescents had tuberculin skin tests and IGRA screening. Sequencing was performed with immunoSEQ multiplex PCR; in TCRdb, only in-frame clones are kept and a portion is missing. Altogether roughly 34,000 clones are present, around 97% being singletons, with the ten largest covering roughly 6.2%. Sequencing was performed on PBMCs. The sequence derives from a donor between 10 and 35 years old with latent tuberculosis or without tuberculosis infection. The chain joins TRBV15 to TRBJ2-1; weak D call: TRBD1 (6 bases). The CDR3 DNA reads TGTGCCACCAGCAGTGACGAGGACAGCTCCTCCTACAATGAGCAGTTCTTC. Residues: CATSSDEDSSSYNEQFF.